The 31 T cell receptor beta chains in this list originate from one sample, sequenced in a study of cytomegalovirus exposure and HLA in healthy donors. The repertoire was sequenced with immunoSEQ multiplex PCR; TCRdb's copy has only in-frame clones and lacks some. The sample has about 130,000 clones; roughly 89% are singletons. Sequencing input: PBMCs. The receptors shown here come from a woman younger than 30 in good health and CMV-seropositive.

This chain links TRBV21-1 with TRBJ1-2. TRBV21-1 is an annotated pseudogene. The CDR3 runs 16 residues. CDR3 region: CASSLTGDPDNYGYTF. In DNA, the CDR3 is TGTGCCAGCAGCCTAACGGGGGACCCCGATAACTATGGCTACACCTTC.

J is TRBJ1-3 and V is TRBV7-9; D not certain. V was cut by 5 bases and J by 0 bases, with 11 bases left in between. CDR3 length: 15 residues. Germline V gene lookup returns CDR1 SEHNR and CDR2 FQNEAQ (reference sequence). The CDR3 loop is CASSIPRVSGNTIYF. The CDR3 DNA sequence: TGTGCCAGCAGCATACCCCGGGTCTCTGGAAACACCATATATTTT.

The chain recombines TRBV29-1 with TRBJ1-4, with 8 bases aligning to TRBD1. Germline V gives CDR1 SQVTM, CDR2 ANQGSEA. This CDR3 comprises 12 residues. J lost 8 bases, V lost 8 bases, and 7 bases had no gene match. CDR3 DNA sequence: TGCAGCATTTCAGGGGGCGAGGAAAAACTGTTTTTT. Translated, it gives CSISGGEEKLFF.

In this sample, this clone turned up a few times. The rearrangement links TRBV29-1 to TRBJ1-1; 11 bases match TRBD1. This CDR3 is 12 amino acids long. V lost 6 bases to trimming and J lost 4 bases; unmatched junction nucleotides: 1. Per the germline V gene, CDR1 is SQVTM and CDR2 is ANQGSEA. DNA of the CDR3: TGCAGCGTCGGACAGGGGGCCACTGAAGCTTTCTTT. Translating gives CSVGQGATEAFF.

The rearrangement joins TRBV29-1 to TRBJ2-6; TRBD1 agrees at 9 bases. J was trimmed by 0 bases and V by 7 bases; bases with no gene match: 13. The CDR3 sequence is 18 residues long. Germline V gene data show CDR1 as SQVTM and CDR2 as ANQGSEA. The CDR3 DNA is TGCAGCGCGCTATCCGGGACAGGGCGCAGCTCTGGGGCCAACGTCCTGACTTTC. This sequence encodes CSALSGTGRSSGANVLTF.

V is TRBV21-1 and J is TRBJ1-5; the table's TRBD1 call for D was not verified on the DNA. TRBV21-1 is a pseudogene locus. The CDR3 is 15 amino acids. The CDR3 DNA reads TGTGCCAGCAGCCCATGTCACAAAAGCAATCAGCCCCAGCATTTT. Amino acids: CASSPCHKSNQPQHF.

This clone was seen only once. The J gene is TRBJ2-4, the V gene TRBV28; 11 bases agree with TRBD1. The length of the CDR3 is 15 residues. V was clipped by 6 bases and J by 10 bases; unmatched bases: 11. Germline assignment: CDR1 MDHEN and CDR2 SYDVKM. The CDR3 protein is CASRPGQGAPRIQYF. In nucleotides, the CDR3 is TGTGCCAGCAGGCCAGGACAGGGGGCCCCCCGGATTCAGTACTTC.

The V and J genes are TRBV9 and TRBJ2-1; 8 bases map to TRBD2. The CDR3 is 16 residues long. Germline V lookup: CDR1 SGDLS, CDR2 YYNGEE. Unmatched junction bases numbered 9, after V lost 0 bases and J lost 7 bases. Here the CDR3 DNA reads TGTGCCAGCAGCGTAGCTGTCCGGGGGGGCCATAATGAGCAGTTCTTC. Its translation: CASSVAVRGGHNEQFF. Complete variable domain (other parts from reference TRBV9 and TRBJ2-1): DSGVTQTPKHLITATGQRVTLRCSPRSGDLSVYWYQQSLDQGLQFLIQYYNGEERAKGNILERFSAQQFPDLHSELNLSSLELGDSALYFCASSVAVRGGHNEQFFGPGTRLTVL.

The V call is TRBV6-5, the J call TRBJ2-1; TRBD2 matches 7 bases. The CDR3 has 16 amino acids. CDR1 MNHEY and CDR2 SVGAGI come from the germline V gene. V lost 0 bases and J lost 10; bases outside the gene matches: 12. This chain's CDR3 is CASSYSIAAAGLEQFF. Here the CDR3 DNA reads TGTGCCAGCAGTTACTCTATCGCAGCAGCGGGGTTAGAGCAGTTCTTC.

The rearrangement joins TRBV7-2 to TRBJ1-1; D perhaps matches TRBD1 (6 bases). V lost 2 bases, J lost 4 bases, and 23 bases lay in between. From germline, CDR1 is SGHTA and CDR2 FQGNSA. This CDR3 spans 18 amino acids. The CDR3: CASSLMFRAGGAGTEAFF. The CDR3 region has the DNA TGTGCCAGCAGCTTAATGTTTAGAGCTGGGGGCGCCGGCACTGAAGCTTTCTTT.

Regarding this clone: A read error may account for a junction end that differs from germline. The V gene is TRBV2, the J gene TRBJ2-3; 10 bases match TRBD2. The germline V gene has CDR1 SNHLY and CDR2 FYNNEI. CDR3 length: 11 amino acids. In DNA, the CDR3 is TGTGCCAGCAGTGAGACTAGCGGGTCGGGGTTT. Amino acid sequence: CASSETSGSGF.

The chain joins TRBV11-1 to TRBJ2-2; 9 bases fit TRBD2. CDR3 length equals 17 residues. Germline CDR1 reads SGHAT; CDR2 reads FQDESV (reference sequence). J gave up 1 base and V 5 bases, and 8 bases lay outside the gene matches. The CDR3 sequence: CASSPRGLARNTGELFF. DNA for the CDR3: TGTGCCAGCAGCCCCCGGGGACTAGCCAGGAACACCGGGGAGCTGTTTTTT.

The V and J genes are TRBV6-1 and TRBJ1-2, with 11 bases identical to TRBD1. Losses at the gene ends were 0 bases for V and 8 bases for J; bases not matched to a gene: 8. CDR3 length: 16 residues. Germline V gives CDR1 MNHNS, CDR2 SASEGT. CDR3 loop: CASSEALYGTGGGYTF. In DNA form, the CDR3 reads TGTGCCAGCAGTGAAGCGCTTTATGGGACAGGGGGAGGCTACACCTTC.

CDR3 bases: TGTGCCAGTACTCTCCGGGACACCAGAAAATTCAATCAGCCCCAGCATTTT. It encodes CASTLRDTRKFNQPQHF. The gene calls are TRBV19 and TRBJ1-5, with a weak D call TRBD1 (6 bases). Trimming removed 7 bases from V and 3 bases from J, with 22 bases in between. CDR1 LNHDA and CDR2 SQIVND come from the germline V gene (reference sequence). CDR3 length equals 17 residues.

Regarding this clone: A read error may account for a junction end that differs from germline. In DNA form, the CDR3 reads TGTGCCAGCAGCTTATATCGACTCCAGAACTCTGAAGCTTTCTTT. It codes for CASSLYRLQNSEAFF. The chain combines TRBV11-2 with TRBJ1-1; D is undetermined. The germline V gene has CDR1 SGHAT and CDR2 FQNNGV. This CDR3 comprises 15 residues.

CDR3 DNA sequence: TGTGCCAGCAGCGTATTAGACAGGGCACCCGGGGAGCTGTTTTTT. It encodes CASSVLDRAPGELFF. This chain joins TRBV9 and TRBJ2-2, with 7 bases matching TRBD1. The V segment lost 1 base and the J segment 6 bases; nucleotides outside the gene matches: 6. CDR1 and CDR2 from the germline V gene are SGDLS and YYNGEE. There are 15 residues in the CDR3. The full variable domain, its missing parts supplied by reference TRBV9 and TRBJ2-2, is DSGVTQTPKHLITATGQRVTLRCSPRSGDLSVYWYQQSLDQGLQFLIQYYNGEERAKGNILERFSAQQFPDLHSELNLSSLELGDSALYFCASSVLDRAPGELFFGEGSRLTVL.

The chain couples TRBV29-1 to TRBJ2-7, with a weak D call TRBD2 (6 bases). The germline V and J ends were trimmed by 1 base and 2 bases, with 18 bases remaining between them. CDR3 length: 16 residues. Germline CDR1 reads SQVTM; CDR2 reads ANQGSEA. CDR3 residues: CSVEASLTGAPYEQYF. The CDR3 DNA is TGCAGCGTTGAAGCCTCGTTGACGGGAGCCCCCTACGAGCAGTACTTC.

As concerns this clone: Other DNA sequences from this sample encode an identical CDR3 as well. CDR3 protein: CASNRGADTQYF. The CDR3 DNA is TGCGCCAGCAACCGGGGGGCAGATACGCAGTATTTT. V is TRBV5-1 and J is TRBJ2-3; TRBD2 matches at 7 bases. The J segment lost 4 bases and the V segment lost 6 bases, leaving 2 bases of the junction unmatched. From germline, CDR1 is SGHRS and CDR2 YFSETQ. CDR3 length equals 12 residues.

The V gene is TRBV6-1, the J gene TRBJ1-1, with a tentative D call TRBD1 (5 bases). The CDR3 loop spans 14 amino acids. CDR1 and CDR2 from the germline V gene are MNHNS and SASEGT. The V end lost 2 bases, the J end lost 1 base, and 8 bases lay between the germline ends. CDR3 residues: CASSEQGANTEAFF. For the CDR3, the DNA is TGTGCCAGCAGTGAACAAGGGGCGAACACTGAAGCTTTCTTT.

The V call is TRBV7-9, the J call TRBJ2-7; TRBD1 matches at 8 bases. CDR3 length equals 15 residues. V lost 5 bases to trimming and J lost 0 bases; unmatched junction nucleotides: 6. The germline V gene has CDR1 SEHNR and CDR2 FQNEAQ (reference sequence). This chain's CDR3 is CASSPRDRLSYEQYF. CDR3 nucleotide sequence: TGTGCCAGCAGCCCCCGGGACAGGCTCTCCTACGAGCAGTACTTC.

The rearrangement links TRBV10-3 to TRBJ2-5, with TRBD1 matching over 7 bases. Germline values: CDR1 ENHRY, CDR2 SYGVKD. The CDR3 contains 13 residues. V shed 10 bases and J 3 bases; nucleotides not matched to a gene: 8. The CDR3 sequence: CATSIGTEETQYF. The CDR3 DNA reads as TGTGCCACCTCAATCGGGACAGAAGAGACCCAGTACTTC.

The table lists this clone with a count of one. The J gene is TRBJ2-2, the V gene TRBV7-9; 7 bases align to TRBD1. Trimming cost V 4 bases and J 7 bases; bases outside gene matches: 15. The CDR3 runs to 17 residues. Germline CDR1 is SEHNR and CDR2 is FQNEAQ (reference sequence). CDR3 bases: TGTGCCAGCAGCTCGGACAGGTACCAACAGGGTCGCGGGGAGCTGTTTTTT. Translating gives CASSSDRYQQGRGELFF.

The rearrangement uses TRBV30 and TRBJ2-1; D ambiguous. This CDR3 contains 14 residues. Germline V gene data show CDR1 as GTSNPN and CDR2 as SVGIG (reference sequence). The ends were cut back, 7 bases at V and 7 bases at J, with 20 bases in the middle. CDR3 in amino acids: CASKKESQWNEQFF. In DNA, the CDR3 is TGTGCCTCTAAAAAAGAATCCCAATGGAATGAGCAGTTCTTC.

The chain joins TRBV2 to TRBJ1-1; no reliable D call. From germline, CDR1 is SNHLY and CDR2 FYNNEI. Trimming shortened V by 4 bases and J by 2 bases, and 8 bases separated the two germline ends. The CDR3 length is 13 residues. CDR3 amino acids: CASSAGYNTEAFF. In DNA, the CDR3 is TGTGCCAGCAGTGCGGGGTACAACACTGAAGCTTTCTTT.

The V and J genes are TRBV28 and TRBJ2-7; D may be TRBD2 (6 bases). The ends were cut back, 4 bases at V and 5 bases at J, with 12 bases in the middle. In germline, CDR1 is MDHEN, CDR2 SYDVKM. The CDR3 is 13 amino acids. The CDR3 region has the DNA TGTGCCAGCAGTTCCGGGGGACCGGACGAGCAGTACTTC. Residues: CASSSGGPDEQYF.

The J gene is TRBJ2-1, the V gene TRBV29-1; 8 nucleotides match TRBD1. There are 17 residues in the CDR3. Germline CDR1 and CDR2: SQVTM and ANQGSEA. The trim removed 1 base at V and 0 bases at J, leaving 8 bases unmatched. This CDR3 is CSVEGGRDRSSYNEQFF. The CDR3 coding sequence is TGCAGCGTTGAAGGGGGCCGGGACAGGAGCTCCTACAATGAGCAGTTCTTC.

The chain carries TRBV2 and TRBJ2-3, with D possibly being TRBD2 (5 bases). Germline V CDR1 and CDR2: SNHLY, FYNNEI. Trimming took off 1 base at V and 8 bases at J, with 7 bases between the two ends. This CDR3 has 12 residues. For the CDR3, the DNA is TGTGCCAGCAGTGAAGGGCGGGCTACGCAGTATTTT. As protein: CASSEGRATQYF.

This clone was recorded a few times. The chain employs TRBV5-1 and TRBJ1-2; weak D call: TRBD1 (6 bases). The V and J ends lost 6 bases and 7 bases respectively, with 10 bases between them. This CDR3 contains 11 residues. Looked up from germline, CDR1 is SGHRS and CDR2 is YFSETQ. The CDR3 region is CASKGGPGYTF. As DNA, the CDR3 is TGCGCCAGCAAGGGGGGGCCTGGCTACACCTTC.

This chain uses TRBV5-8 with TRBJ2-7, with 11 bases aligning to TRBD1. The CDR3 loop spans 13 amino acids. Germline-derived CDR1 and CDR2 are SGHTS and YDEGEE. Trimming removed 7 bases from V and 4 bases from J; junction bases left unmatched: 4. The DNA of the CDR3 is TGTGCCAGCGGGACAGGGGGTTATTACGAGCAGTACTTC. Its protein product is CASGTGGYYEQYF. The full variable domain, with the rest looked up from reference TRBV5-8 and TRBJ2-7, is EAGVTQSPTHLIKTRGQQATLRCSPISGHTSVYWYQQALGLGLQFLLWYDEGEERNRGNFPPRFSGRQFPNYSSELNVNALELEDSALYLCASGTGGYYEQYFGPGTRLTVT.

The genes are TRBV7-2 and TRBJ2-7, with 7 bases lining up with TRBD1. CDR1 SGHTA and CDR2 FQGNSA come from the germline V gene. This CDR3 is built from 15 residues. J was trimmed by 0 bases and V by 3 bases; bases with no gene match: 5. CDR3 in DNA: TGTGCCAGCAGCTTGGGACAGTCAATCTCCTACGAGCAGTACTTC. This translates into CASSLGQSISYEQYF.

This clone was seen a single time. The chain employs TRBV10-3 and TRBJ2-3; TRBD1 matches 9 bases. The trim removed 10 bases at V and 3 bases at J, leaving 14 bases unmatched. The CDR3 spans 16 residues. CDR1 and CDR2 from the germline V gene are ENHRY and SYGVKD. The CDR3 DNA is TGTGCCACAAAAAGCCCGGGACAGGGATCAACAGATACGCAGTATTTT. Translated: CATKSPGQGSTDTQYF.